This record looks at one TCR beta chain sequence and its context. The clone's antigen remains unknown. These data originate in a study of CXCR3-negative and CXCR3-positive naive CD8 T cells (dated by TCRdb to the late 2010s). Background for the entire study: In total, roughly 140 million TRB reads were obtained, corresponding to roughly 1.5 +/- 0.3 million reads per library. For the TRBV-TRBJ cluster analysis, the naive subsets came from 5 donors, while the memory cells came from 3 donors. Diversity and physicochemical repertoire analyses were performed on around 10 donors pooled from two independent experiments.

For each CD8+ T cell subset, flow sorting was done in triplicate, and some 300,000 cells per subset went directly into RLT lysis buffer. To keep memory contaminants out, a stringent definition of naive CD8+ T cells was applied: CD45RO-CCR7+CD27+CD95-. Peripheral blood mononuclear cells were isolated from buffy coats using standard density gradient centrifugation. Naive CXCR3-negative and CXCR3-positive CD8+ T cells were flow-sorted on a FACSAria III. An RNeasy Mini Kit was used to extract total RNA from the sorted cells. CDR1 and CDR2, per the germline V gene (reference sequence), are SGHKS and YYEKEE. The CDR3 runs 16 amino acids, cysteine and phenylalanine included. No DNA accompanies this entry. What the authors observed across the whole study: Compared with CXCR3-negative naive cells, CXCR3-positive naive cells had TRB CDR3s with higher hydrophobicity (lower Kidera factor 4), lower energy, and higher strength and volume indices. Comparably high repertoire diversity was found in both naive subsets, whereas much lower repertoire diversity was found in memory CD8+ T cells. Because surface CD5, which has been linked to self-reactivity in mice, was comparable between naive subsets, TCR interaction strength was also inferred from TRB CDR3 physicochemical properties. Naive CXCR3-negative and CXCR3-positive cells from the same donor showed similar TRBV-TRBJ usage, whereas memory cells showed distinct patterns. Freshly isolated PBMCs were used for most assays because CXCR3 expression went down partially after cryopreservation.

The listed sequencing device is NextSeq 550. The Human TCR Profiling Kit (MiLaboratory) was used to prepare UMI-labeled 5' RACE TRB cDNA libraries. The full amount of extracted RNA was used for cDNA synthesis, and the full amount of resulting cDNA was used for PCR amplification. Libraries were prepared in parallel using an identical number of PCR cycles. The original pipeline was this. With a minimum of two reads required per UMI, MIGEC and MiXCR pulled out about 50,000 +/- 10,000 unique UMI-labeled TRB cDNA molecules from each library. An average of roughly 40,000 +/- 10,000 functional in-frame TRB CDR3 nucleotide clonotypes without stop codons was found per library. After downsampling to 5000 UMI-labeled TRB molecules per sample, diversity metrics such as normalized Shannon-Wiener and Chao1 were calculated in VDJtools. VDJtools computed clonotype-size-weighted physicochemical properties of the central five CDR3 residues: interaction energy, strength, volume and Kidera factor 4. Following reprocessing of the reads by TCRdb, the data hold one row per CDR3 protein sequence and no DNA is available. TCRdb, not the authors, supplied the V and J calls. The sample table gives 100,000 to 150,000 distinct CDR3 sequences. About 0.62% of the sample goes to the ten largest clones.

What was sequenced was naive CXCR3+ CD8+ T cells from blood. The sample's cell subset or site label, in plain terms: CD45RO-CCR7+CD27+CD95- naive CD8+ T cells expressing CXCR3 (TNR3+). This TCR was recovered from a human donor in good health. Some clones in this sample may be carry-over from other donors' samples. This chain joins TRBV5-5 to TRBJ2-3; TCRdb's D call of TRBD1 is untestable without DNA. CDR3 region: CASSLWAGEGTDTQYF.